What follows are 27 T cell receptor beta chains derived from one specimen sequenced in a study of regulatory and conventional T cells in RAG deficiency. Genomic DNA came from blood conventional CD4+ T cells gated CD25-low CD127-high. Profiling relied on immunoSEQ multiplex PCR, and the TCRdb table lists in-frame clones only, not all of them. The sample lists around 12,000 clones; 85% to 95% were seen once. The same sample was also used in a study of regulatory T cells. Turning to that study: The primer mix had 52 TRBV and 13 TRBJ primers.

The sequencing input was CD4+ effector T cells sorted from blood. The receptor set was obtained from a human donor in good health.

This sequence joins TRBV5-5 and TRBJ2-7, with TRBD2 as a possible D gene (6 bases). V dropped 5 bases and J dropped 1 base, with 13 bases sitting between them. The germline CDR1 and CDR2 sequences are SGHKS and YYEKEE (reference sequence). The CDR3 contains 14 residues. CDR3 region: CASREIGRSYEQYF. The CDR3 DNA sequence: TGTGCCAGCAGAGAGATTGGGAGGTCCTACGAGCAGTACTTC.

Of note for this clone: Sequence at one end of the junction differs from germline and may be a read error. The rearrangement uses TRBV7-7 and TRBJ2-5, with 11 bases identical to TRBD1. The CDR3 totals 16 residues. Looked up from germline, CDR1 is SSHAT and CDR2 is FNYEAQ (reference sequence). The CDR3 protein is CASSLARGTGGETQYF. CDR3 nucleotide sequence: TGTGCTAGCAGCTTAGCGAGGGGGACAGGGGGAGAGACCCAGTACTTC.

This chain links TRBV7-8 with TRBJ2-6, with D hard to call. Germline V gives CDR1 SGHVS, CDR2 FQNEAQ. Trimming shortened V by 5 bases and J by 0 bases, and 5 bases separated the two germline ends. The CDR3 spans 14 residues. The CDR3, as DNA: TGTGCCAGCAGCGCAGACTCTGGGGCCAACGTCCTGACTTTC. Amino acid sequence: CASSADSGANVLTF.

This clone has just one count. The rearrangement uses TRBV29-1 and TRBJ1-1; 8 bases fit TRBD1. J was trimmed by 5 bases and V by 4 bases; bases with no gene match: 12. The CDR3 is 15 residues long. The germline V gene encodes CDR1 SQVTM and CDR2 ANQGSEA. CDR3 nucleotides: TGCAGCGTTGCCTTCCGGGACAGGCGTGGGACTGAAGCTTTCTTT. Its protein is CSVAFRDRRGTEAFF.

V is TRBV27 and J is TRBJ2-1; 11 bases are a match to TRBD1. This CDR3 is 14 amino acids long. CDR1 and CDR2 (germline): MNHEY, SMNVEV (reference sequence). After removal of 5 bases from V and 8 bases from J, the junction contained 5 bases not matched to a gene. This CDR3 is CASSRDRGRDEQFF. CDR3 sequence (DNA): TGTGCCAGCAGTAGGGACAGGGGGAGGGATGAGCAGTTCTTC.

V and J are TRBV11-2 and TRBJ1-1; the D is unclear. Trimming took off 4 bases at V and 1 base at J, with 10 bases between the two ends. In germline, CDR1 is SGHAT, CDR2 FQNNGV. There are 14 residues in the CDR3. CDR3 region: CASSSRTRNTEAFF. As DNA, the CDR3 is TGTGCCAGCAGCTCCAGAACGAGGAACACTGAAGCTTTCTTT.

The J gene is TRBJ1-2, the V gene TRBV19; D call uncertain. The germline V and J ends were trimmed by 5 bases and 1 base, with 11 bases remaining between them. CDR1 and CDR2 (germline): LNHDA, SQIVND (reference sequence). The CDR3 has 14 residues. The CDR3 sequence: CASSQSKGNYGYTF. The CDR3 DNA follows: TGTGCCAGTAGTCAGTCCAAGGGTAACTATGGCTACACCTTC.

In DNA, the CDR3 is TGTGCCAGCAGTGACCGGCCAGGGGACTACTATGGCTACACCTTC. It codes for CASSDRPGDYYGYTF. The rearrangement uses TRBV6-4 and TRBJ1-2; perhaps TRBD1 as D (6 bases). Trimming stripped 2 bases from V and 3 bases from J, with 13 bases between. The CDR3 is 15 amino acids. Per germline, CDR1 MRHNA and CDR2 SNTAGT.

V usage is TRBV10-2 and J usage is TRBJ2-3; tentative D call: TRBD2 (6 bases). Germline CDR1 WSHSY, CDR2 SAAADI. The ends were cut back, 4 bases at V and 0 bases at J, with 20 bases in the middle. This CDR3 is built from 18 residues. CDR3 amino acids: CASSVSSVSGTSTDTQYF. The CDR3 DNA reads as TGCGCCAGCAGTGTATCGTCTGTTAGCGGAACCAGCACAGATACGCAGTATTTT.

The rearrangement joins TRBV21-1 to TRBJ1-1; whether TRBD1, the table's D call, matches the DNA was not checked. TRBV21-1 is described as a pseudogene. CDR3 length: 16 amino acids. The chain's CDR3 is CASSKRTGGRNTEAFF. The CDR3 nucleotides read TGTGCCAGCAGCAAACGGACAGGGGGAAGGAACACTGAAGCTTTCTTT.

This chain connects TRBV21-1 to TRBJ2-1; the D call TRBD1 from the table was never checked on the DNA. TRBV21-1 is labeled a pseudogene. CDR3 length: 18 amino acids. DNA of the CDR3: TGTGCCAGCATCAAGAGTGGTAAGGGGAAGAGCTCCTACAATGAGCAGTTCTTC. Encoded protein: CASIKSGKGKSSYNEQFF.

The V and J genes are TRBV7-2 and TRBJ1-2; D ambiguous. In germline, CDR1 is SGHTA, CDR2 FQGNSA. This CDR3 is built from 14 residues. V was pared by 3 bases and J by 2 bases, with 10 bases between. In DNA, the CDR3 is TGTGCCAGCAGCTTCGTGGGGATGAACTATGGCTACACCTTC. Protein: CASSFVGMNYGYTF.

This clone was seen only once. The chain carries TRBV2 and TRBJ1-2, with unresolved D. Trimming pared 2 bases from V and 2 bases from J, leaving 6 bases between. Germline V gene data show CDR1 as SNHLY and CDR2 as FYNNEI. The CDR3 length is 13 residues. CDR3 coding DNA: TGTGCCAGCAGTGAATCCAGGAACTATGGCTACACCTTC. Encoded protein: CASSESRNYGYTF.

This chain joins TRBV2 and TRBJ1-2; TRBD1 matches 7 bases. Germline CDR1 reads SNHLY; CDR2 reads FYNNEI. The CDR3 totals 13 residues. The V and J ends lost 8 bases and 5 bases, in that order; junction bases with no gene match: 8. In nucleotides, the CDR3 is TGTGCCAGCTATGACAGGGAATGGTATGGCTACACCTTC. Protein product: CASYDREWYGYTF.

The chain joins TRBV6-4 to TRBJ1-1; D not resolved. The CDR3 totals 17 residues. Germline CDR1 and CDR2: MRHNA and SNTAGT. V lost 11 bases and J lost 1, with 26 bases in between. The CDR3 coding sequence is TGTGCCTGCAAGACCAAGGCGCTTCTACGCAAGAACACTGAAGCTTTCTTT. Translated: CACKTKALLRKNTEAFF.

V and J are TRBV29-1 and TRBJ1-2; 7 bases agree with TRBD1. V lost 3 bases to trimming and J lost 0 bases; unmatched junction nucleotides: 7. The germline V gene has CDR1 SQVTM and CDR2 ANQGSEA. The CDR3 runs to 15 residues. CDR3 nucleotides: TGCAGCGTTGAGATTCGGGACAGTGCTAACTATGGCTACACCTTC. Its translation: CSVEIRDSANYGYTF.

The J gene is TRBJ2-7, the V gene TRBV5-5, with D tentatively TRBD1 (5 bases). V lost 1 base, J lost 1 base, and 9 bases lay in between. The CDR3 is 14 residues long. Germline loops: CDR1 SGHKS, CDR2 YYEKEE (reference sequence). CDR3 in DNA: TGTGCCAGCAGCTTGCTGGCAGGGTCCTACGAGCAGTACTTC. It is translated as CASSLLAGSYEQYF. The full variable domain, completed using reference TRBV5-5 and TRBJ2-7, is DAGVTQSPTHLIKTRGQQVTLRCSPISGHKSVSWYQQVLGQGPQFIFQYYEKEERGRGNFPDRFSARQFPNYSSELNVNALLLGDSALYLCASSLLAGSYEQYFGPGTRLTVT.

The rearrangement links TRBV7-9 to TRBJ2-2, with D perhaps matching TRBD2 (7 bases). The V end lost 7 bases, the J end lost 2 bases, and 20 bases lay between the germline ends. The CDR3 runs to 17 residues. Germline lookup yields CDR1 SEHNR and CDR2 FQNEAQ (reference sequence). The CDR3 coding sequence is TGTGCCAGCATCCCCGGTGGGGGCGGGAGTAACACCGGGGAGCTGTTTTTT. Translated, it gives CASIPGGGGSNTGELFF. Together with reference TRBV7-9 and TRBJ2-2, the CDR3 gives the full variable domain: DTGVSQNPRHKITKRGQNVTFRCDPISEHNRLYWYRQTLGQGPEFLTYFQNEAQLEKSRLLSDRFSAERPKGSFSTLEIQRTEQGDSAMYLCASIPGGGGSNTGELFFGEGSRLTVL.

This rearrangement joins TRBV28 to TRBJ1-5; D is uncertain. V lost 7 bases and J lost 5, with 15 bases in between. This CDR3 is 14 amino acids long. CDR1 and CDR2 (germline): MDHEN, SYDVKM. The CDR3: CASTLSRQYQPQHF. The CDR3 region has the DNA TGTGCCAGCACTCTTAGCCGGCAATATCAGCCCCAGCATTTT.

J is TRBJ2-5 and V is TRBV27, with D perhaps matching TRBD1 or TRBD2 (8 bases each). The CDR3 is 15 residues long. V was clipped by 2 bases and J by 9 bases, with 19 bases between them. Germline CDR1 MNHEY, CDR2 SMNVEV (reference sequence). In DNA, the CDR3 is TGTGCCAGCAGTTTAGAGGGCAGGGGGCGGGGGGCCCAGTACTTC. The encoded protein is CASSLEGRGRGAQYF.

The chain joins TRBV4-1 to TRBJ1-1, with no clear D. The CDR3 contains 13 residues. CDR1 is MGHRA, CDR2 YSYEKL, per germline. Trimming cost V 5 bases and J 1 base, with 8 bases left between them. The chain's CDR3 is CASSSDGNTEAFF. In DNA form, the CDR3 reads TGCGCCAGCAGCTCTGACGGGAACACTGAAGCTTTCTTT.

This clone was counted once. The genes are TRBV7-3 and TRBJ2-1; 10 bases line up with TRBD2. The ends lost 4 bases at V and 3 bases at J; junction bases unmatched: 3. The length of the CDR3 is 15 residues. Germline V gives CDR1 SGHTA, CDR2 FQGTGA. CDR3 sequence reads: CASSSSGGDYNEQFF. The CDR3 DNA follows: TGTGCCAGCAGCTCCAGCGGGGGGGACTACAATGAGCAGTTCTTC.

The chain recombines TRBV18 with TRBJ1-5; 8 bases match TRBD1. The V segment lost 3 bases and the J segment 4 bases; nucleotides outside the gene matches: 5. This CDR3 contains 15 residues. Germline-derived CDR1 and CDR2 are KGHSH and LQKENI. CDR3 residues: CASSPQTGANQPQHF. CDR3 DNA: TGTGCCAGCTCACCTCAGACAGGGGCGAATCAGCCCCAGCATTTT.

The CDR3 region has the DNA TGTGCCAGCAGCATTACTCGACAGCTTTCGAACACCGGGGAGCTGTTTTTT. This codes for CASSITRQLSNTGELFF. The chain recombines TRBV7-6 with TRBJ2-2, with a possible D match to TRBD1 (5 bases). The CDR3 is 17 amino acids. Germline V gives CDR1 SGHVS, CDR2 FNYEAQ. The ends were cut back, 5 bases at V and 0 bases at J, with 16 bases in the middle.

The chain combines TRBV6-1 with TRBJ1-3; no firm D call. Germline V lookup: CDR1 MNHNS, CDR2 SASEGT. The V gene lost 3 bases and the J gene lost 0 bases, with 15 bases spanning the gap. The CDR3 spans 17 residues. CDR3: CASSDVVFQSSGNTIYF. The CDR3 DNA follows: TGTGCCAGCAGTGACGTGGTATTTCAGAGCTCTGGAAACACCATATATTTT.

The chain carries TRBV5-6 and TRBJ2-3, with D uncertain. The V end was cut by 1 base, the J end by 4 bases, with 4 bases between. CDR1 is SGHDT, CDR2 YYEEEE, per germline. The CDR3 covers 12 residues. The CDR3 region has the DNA TGTGCCAGCAGCTTGAACTCAGATACGCAGTATTTT. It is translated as CASSLNSDTQYF. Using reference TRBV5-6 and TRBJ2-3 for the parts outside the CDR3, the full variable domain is DAGVTQSPTHLIKTRGQQVTLRCSPKSGHDTVSWYQQALGQGPQFIFQYYEEEERQRGNFPDRFSGHQFPNYSSELNVNALLLGDSALYLCASSLNSDTQYFGPGTRLTVL.

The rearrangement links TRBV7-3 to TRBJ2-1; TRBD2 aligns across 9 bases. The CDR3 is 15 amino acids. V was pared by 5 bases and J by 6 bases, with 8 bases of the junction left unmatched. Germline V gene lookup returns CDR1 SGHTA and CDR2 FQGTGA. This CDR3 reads CASSPLPSGTNEQFF. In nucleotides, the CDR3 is TGTGCCAGCAGCCCCTTGCCTAGCGGGACCAATGAGCAGTTCTTC.